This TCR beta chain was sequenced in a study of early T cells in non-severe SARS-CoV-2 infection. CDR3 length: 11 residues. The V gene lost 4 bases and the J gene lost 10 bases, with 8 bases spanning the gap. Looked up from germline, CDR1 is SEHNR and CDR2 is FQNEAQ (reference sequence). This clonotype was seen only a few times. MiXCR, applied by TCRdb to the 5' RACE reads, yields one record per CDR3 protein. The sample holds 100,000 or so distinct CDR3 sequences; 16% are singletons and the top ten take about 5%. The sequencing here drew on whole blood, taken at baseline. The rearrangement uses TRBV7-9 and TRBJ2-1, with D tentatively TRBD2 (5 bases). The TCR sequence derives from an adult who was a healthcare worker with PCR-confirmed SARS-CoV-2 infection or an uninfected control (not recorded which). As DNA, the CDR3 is TGTGCCAGCAGCTCTAAGCGGGAGCAGTTCTTC. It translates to CASSSKREQFF.